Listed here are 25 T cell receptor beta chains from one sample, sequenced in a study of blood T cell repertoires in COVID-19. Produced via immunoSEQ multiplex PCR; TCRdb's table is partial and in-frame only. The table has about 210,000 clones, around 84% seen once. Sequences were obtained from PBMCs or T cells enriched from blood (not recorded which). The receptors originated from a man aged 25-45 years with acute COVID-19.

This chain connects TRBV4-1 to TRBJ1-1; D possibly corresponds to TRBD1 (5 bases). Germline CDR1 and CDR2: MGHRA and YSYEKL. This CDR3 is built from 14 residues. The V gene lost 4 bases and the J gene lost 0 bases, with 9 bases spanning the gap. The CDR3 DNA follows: TGCGCCAGCAGCCTTGGGGCCGTGAACACTGAAGCTTTCTTT. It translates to CASSLGAVNTEAFF.

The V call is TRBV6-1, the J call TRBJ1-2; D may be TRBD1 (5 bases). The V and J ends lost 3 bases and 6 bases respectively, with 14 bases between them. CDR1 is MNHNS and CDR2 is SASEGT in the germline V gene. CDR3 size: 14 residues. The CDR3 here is CASSEETGGNGYTF. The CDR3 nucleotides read TGTGCCAGCAGTGAGGAAACTGGGGGGAATGGCTACACCTTC.

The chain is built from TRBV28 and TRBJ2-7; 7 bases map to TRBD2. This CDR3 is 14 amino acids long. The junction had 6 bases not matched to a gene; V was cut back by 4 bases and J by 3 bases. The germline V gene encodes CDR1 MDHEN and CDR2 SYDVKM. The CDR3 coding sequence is TGTGCCAGCAGTTGGGTGGGGGGGGTCTACGAGCAGTACTTC. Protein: CASSWVGGVYEQYF.

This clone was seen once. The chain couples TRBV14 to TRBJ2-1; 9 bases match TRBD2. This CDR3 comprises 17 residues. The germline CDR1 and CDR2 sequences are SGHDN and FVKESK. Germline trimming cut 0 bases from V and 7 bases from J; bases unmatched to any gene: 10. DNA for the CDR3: TGTGCCAGCAGCCAAGATGTCCTAGCGGGGTCAAGAAATGAGCAGTTCTTC. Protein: CASSQDVLAGSRNEQFF.

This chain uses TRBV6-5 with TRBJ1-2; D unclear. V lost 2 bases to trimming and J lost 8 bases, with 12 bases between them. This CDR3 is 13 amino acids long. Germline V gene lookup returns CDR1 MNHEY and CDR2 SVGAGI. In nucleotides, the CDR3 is TGTGCCAGCAGTTACGGGAGGGCGGGAGGCTACACCTTC. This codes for CASSYGRAGGYTF.

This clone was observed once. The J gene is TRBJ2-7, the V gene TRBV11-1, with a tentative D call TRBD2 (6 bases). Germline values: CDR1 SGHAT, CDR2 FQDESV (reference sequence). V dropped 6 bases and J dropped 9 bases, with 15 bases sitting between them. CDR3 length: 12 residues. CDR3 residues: CASRPWRRGQYF. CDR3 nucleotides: TGTGCCAGCAGGCCTTGGAGGAGGGGGCAGTACTTC. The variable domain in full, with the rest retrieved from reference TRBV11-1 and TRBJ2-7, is EAEVAQSPRYKITEKSQAVAFWCDPISGHATLYWYRQILGQGPELLVQFQDESVVDDSQLPKDRFSAERLKGVDSTLKIQPAELGDSAMYLCASRPWRRGQYFGPGTRLTVT.

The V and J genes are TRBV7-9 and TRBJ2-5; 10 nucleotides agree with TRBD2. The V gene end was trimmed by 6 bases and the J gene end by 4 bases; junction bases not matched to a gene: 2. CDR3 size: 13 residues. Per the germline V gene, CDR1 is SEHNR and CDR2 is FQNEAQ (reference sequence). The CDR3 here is CASSRTSGETQYF. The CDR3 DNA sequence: TGTGCCAGCAGTCGGACTAGCGGAGAGACCCAGTACTTC.

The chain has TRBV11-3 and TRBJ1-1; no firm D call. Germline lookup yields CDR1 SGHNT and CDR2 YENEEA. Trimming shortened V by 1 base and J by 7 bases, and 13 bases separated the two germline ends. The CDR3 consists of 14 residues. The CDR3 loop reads CASSLAHGRDEAFF. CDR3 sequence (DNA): TGTGCCAGCAGCTTAGCACACGGGAGGGATGAAGCTTTCTTT.

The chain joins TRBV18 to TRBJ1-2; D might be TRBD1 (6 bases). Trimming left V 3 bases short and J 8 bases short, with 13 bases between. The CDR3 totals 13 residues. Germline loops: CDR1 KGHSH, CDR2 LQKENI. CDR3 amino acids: CASSPTGSVGYTF. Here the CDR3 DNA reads TGTGCCAGCTCACCTACAGGGTCGGTGGGCTACACCTTC.

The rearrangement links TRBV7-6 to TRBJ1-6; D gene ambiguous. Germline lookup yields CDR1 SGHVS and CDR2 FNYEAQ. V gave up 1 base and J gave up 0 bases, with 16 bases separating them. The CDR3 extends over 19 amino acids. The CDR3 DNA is TGTGCCAGCAGCTTAGATATTCAGACCTGGAGCTCCTATAATTCACCCCTCCACTTT. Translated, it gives CASSLDIQTWSSYNSPLHF.

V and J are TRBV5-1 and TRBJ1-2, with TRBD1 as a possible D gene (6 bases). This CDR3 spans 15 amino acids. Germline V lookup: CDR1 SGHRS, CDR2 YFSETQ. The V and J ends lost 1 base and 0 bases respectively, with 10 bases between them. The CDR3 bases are TGCGCCAGCAGCTTGAGAGGGGGAGCTAACTATGGCTACACCTTC. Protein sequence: CASSLRGGANYGYTF.

CDR3 loop: CASSYSQSGLAYEQYF. The CDR3 bases are TGTGCCAGCAGTTACTCCCAATCAGGTTTGGCCTACGAGCAGTACTTC. This chain links TRBV6-5 with TRBJ2-7; unclear D gene. The V and J ends lost 0 bases and 2 bases respectively, with 14 bases between them. The CDR3 runs 16 residues. Germline CDR1 is MNHEY and CDR2 is SVGAGI.

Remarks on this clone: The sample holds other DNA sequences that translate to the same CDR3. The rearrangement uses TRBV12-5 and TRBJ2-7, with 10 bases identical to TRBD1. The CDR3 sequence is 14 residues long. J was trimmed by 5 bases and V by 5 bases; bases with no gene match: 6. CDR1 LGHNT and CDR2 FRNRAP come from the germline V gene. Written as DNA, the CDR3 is TGTGCTAGTGGTCCGGGACAGGGGTCCGACGAGCAGTACTTC. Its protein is CASGPGQGSDEQYF.

This CDR3 is CASSLDRGFPALHF. The CDR3 DNA follows: TGTGCCAGCAGCCTCGACCGGGGTTTTCCAGCCCTCCACTTT. The chain recombines TRBV5-4 with TRBJ1-6; D gene unclear. Between the trimmed V and J ends, which lost 4 bases and 14 bases, there was a span of 19 bases. CDR1 and CDR2 from the germline V gene are SGHNT and YYREEE (reference sequence). The CDR3 sequence is 14 residues long. Supplemented by reference TRBV5-4 and TRBJ1-6, the full variable domain reads ETGVTQSPTHLIKTRGQQVTLRCSSQSGHNTVSWYQQALGQGPQFIFQYYREEENGRGNFPPRFSGLQFPNYSSELNVNALELDDSALYLCASSLDRGFPALHFGNGTRLTVT.

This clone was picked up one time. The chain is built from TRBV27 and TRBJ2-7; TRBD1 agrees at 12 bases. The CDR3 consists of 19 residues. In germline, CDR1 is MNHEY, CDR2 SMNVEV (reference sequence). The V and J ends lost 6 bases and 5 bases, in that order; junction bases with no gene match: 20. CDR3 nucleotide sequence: TGTGCCAGCAGCTTCCACGGGACAGGGGGCTCGGGAGTGGTGAACGAGCAGTACTTC. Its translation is CASSFHGTGGSGVVNEQYF.

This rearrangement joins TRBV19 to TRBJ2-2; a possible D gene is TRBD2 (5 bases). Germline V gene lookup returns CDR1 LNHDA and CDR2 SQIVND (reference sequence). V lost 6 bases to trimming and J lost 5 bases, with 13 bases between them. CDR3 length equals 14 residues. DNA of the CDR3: TGTGCCAGTAGCAACAGAGGCGGGACCGGGGAGCTGTTTTTT. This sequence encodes CASSNRGGTGELFF.

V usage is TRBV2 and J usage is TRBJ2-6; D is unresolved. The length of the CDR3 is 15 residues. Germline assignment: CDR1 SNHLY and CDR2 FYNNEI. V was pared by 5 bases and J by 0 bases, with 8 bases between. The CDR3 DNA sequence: TGTGCCAGCAGTCCGCTTAGCTCTGGGGCCAACGTCCTGACTTTC. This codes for CASSPLSSGANVLTF.

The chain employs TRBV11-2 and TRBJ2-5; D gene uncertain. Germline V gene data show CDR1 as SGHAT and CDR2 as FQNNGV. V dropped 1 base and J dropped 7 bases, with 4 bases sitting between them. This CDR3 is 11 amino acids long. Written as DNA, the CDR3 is TGTGCCAGCAGCTTAGCGAGGACCCAGTACTTC. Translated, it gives CASSLARTQYF.

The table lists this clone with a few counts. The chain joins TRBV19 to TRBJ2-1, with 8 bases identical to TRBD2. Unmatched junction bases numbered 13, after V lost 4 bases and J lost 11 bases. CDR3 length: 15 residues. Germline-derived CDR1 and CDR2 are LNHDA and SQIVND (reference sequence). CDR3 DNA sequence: TGTGCCAGTAGTACCCTAGCGGGTGGGAGGGGGAAGCAGTTCTTC. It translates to CASSTLAGGRGKQFF.

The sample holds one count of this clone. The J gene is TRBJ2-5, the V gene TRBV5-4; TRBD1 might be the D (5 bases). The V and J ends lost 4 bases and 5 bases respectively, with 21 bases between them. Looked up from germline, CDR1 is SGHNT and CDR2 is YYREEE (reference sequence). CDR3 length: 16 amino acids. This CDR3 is CASSQGSSLYQETQYF. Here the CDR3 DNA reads TGTGCCAGCAGCCAGGGTTCGAGTCTCTATCAGGAGACCCAGTACTTC. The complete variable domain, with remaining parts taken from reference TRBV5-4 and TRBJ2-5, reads ETGVTQSPTHLIKTRGQQVTLRCSSQSGHNTVSWYQQALGQGPQFIFQYYREEENGRGNFPPRFSGLQFPNYSSELNVNALELDDSALYLCASSQGSSLYQETQYFGPGTRLLVL.

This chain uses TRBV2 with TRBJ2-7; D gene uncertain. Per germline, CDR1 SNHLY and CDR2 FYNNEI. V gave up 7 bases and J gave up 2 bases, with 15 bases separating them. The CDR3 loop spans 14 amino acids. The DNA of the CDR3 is TGTGCCAGCAAGACCTTACTGGGCCCCTACGAGCAGTACTTC. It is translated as CASKTLLGPYEQYF.

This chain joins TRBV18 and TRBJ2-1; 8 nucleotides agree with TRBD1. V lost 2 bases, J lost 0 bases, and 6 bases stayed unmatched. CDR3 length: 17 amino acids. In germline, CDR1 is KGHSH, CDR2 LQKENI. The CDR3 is CASSPLQGGSSYNEQFF. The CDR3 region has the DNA TGTGCCAGCTCACCATTACAGGGGGGTAGCTCCTACAATGAGCAGTTCTTC.

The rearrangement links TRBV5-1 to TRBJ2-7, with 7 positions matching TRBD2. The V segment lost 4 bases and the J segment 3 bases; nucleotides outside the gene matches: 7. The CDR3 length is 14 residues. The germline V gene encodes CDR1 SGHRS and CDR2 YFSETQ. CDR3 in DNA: TGCGCCAGCAGCCCCGGCGGGAGTGGCTACGAGCAGTACTTC. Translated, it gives CASSPGGSGYEQYF.

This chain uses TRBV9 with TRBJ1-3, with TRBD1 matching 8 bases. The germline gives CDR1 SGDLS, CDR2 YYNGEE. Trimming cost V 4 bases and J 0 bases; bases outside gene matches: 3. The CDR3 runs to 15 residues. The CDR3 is CASSRDRPSGNTIYF. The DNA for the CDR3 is TGTGCCAGCAGCCGGGACAGGCCCTCTGGAAACACCATATATTTT.

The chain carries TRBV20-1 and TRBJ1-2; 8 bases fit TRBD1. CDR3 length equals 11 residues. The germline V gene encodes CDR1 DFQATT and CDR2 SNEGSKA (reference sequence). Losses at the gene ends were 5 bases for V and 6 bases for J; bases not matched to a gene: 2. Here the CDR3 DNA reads TGCAGTGCTTCGGGACAGGATGGCTACACCTTC. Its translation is CSASGQDGYTF.